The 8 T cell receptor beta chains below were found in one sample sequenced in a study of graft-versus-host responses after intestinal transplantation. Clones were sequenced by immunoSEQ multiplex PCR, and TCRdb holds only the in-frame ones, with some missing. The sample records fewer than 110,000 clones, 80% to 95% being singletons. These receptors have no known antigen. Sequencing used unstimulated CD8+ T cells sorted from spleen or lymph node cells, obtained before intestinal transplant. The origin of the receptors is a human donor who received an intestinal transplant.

The CDR3 DNA is TGTGCCAGCAGCCCCGCCTTAGGGGCCGGGGAGCTGTTTTTT. As protein: CASSPALGAGELFF. This sequence joins TRBV27 and TRBJ2-2, with D perhaps matching TRBD1 (5 bases). The CDR3 loop spans 14 amino acids. Germline V CDR1 and CDR2: MNHEY, SMNVEV (reference sequence). Deletions cut 6 bases from V and 6 bases from J, with 14 bases between.

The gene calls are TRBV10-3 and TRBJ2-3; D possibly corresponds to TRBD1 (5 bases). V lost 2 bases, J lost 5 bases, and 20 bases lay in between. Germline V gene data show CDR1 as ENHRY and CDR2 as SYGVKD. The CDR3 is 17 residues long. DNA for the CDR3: TGTGCCATCAGTGAGGATGGTCAGGGTGAAGTGGGAGATACGCAGTATTTT. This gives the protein CAISEDGQGEVGDTQYF.

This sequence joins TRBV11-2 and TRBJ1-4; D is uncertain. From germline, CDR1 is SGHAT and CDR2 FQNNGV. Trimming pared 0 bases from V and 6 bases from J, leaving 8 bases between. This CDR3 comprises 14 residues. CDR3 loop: CASSLDARHEKLFF. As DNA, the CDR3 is TGTGCCAGCAGCTTAGATGCACGACATGAAAAACTGTTTTTT.

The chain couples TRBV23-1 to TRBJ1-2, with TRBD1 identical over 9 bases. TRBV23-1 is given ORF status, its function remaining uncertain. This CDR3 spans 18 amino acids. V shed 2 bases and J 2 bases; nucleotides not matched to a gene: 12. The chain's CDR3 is CASSQKNESGTGNYGYTF. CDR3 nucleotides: TGCGCCAGCAGTCAAAAAAATGAGTCCGGGACAGGGAACTATGGCTACACCTTC.

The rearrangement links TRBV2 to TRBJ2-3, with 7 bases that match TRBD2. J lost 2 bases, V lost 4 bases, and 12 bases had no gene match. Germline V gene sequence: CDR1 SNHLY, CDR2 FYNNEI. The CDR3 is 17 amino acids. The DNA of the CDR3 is TGTGCCAGCAGTGTTAGCCATGGGGGGGGATACACAGATACGCAGTATTTT. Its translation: CASSVSHGGGYTDTQYF.

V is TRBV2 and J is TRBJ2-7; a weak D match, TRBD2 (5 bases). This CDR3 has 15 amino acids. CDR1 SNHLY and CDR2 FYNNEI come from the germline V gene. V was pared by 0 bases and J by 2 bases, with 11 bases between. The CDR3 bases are TGTGCCAGCAGTGAAGCGGATGAGGGAACCTACGAGCAGTACTTC. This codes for CASSEADEGTYEQYF.

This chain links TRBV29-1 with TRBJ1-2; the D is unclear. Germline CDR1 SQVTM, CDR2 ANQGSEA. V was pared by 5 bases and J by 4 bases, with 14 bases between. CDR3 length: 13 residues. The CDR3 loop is CSVPKPGSYGYTF. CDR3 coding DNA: TGCAGCGTTCCGAAGCCGGGTTCCTATGGCTACACCTTC.

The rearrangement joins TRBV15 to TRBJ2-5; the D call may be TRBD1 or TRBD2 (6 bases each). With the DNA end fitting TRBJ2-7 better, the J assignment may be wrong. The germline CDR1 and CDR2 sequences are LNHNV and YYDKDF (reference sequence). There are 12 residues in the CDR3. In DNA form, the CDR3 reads TGTGCCACCGCCATCGGAGGGGGCGAGCAGTACTTC. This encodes CATAIGGGEQYF.